This T cell receptor (beta chain) emerged from a study of blood T cell repertoires in COVID-19. Turning to the study itself: The United States, Italy and Spain were the sources of the acute and convalescent COVID-19 samples. PBMCs, B-cell-depleted T cells, or T cells provided the cDNA or gDNA that made up the material.

V gave up 4 bases and J gave up 4 bases; unmatched junction bases: 6. There are 15 residues in the CDR3. Germline lookup yields CDR1 SGHNT and CDR2 YYREEE (reference sequence). In the study's own analysis: Reference gene primer amplification in the assay estimated nucleated cell counts. Sequenced by immunoSEQ multiplex PCR; TCRdb stores in-frame clones only, minus some. D and trimming come from the DNA, and the V and J calls and clone size come from that table. The repertoire consists of about 64,000 clones, with approximately 90% occurring once and the leading ten covering 3% to 3.5%. This receptor was taken from a man aged 50 to 59 with active COVID-19. Sequencing used peripheral blood. This rearrangement joins TRBV5-4 to TRBJ2-5; 11 bases map to TRBD2. The CDR3 bases are TGTGCCAGCAGCCTCACTAGCGGGGGCGCAGAGACCCAGTACTTC. Translated: CASSLTSGGAETQYF.